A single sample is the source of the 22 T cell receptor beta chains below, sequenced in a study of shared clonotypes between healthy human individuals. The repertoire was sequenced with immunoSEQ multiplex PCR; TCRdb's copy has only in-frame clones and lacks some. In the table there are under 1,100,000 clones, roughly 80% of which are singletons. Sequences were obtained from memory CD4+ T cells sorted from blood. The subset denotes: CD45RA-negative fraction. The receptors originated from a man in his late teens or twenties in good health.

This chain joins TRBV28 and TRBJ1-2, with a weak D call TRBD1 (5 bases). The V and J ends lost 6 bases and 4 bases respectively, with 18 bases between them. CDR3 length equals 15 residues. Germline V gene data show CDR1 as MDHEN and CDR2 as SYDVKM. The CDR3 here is CASRGKGRQLYGYTF. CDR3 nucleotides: TGTGCCAGCAGGGGGAAGGGACGGCAACTCTATGGCTACACCTTC.

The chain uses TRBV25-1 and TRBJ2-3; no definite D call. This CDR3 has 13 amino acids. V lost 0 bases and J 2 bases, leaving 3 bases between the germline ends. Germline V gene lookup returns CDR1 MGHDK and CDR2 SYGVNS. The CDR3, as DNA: TGTGCCAGCAGTGAATATGACACAGATACGCAGTATTTT. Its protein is CASSEYDTDTQYF.

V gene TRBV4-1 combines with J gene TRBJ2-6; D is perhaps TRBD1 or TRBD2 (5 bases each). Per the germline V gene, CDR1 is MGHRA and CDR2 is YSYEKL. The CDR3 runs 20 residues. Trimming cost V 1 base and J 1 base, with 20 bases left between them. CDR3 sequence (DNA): TGCGCCAGCAGCCAAGTGCTCCGGGGCAGGGAAGGGTCTGGGGCCAACGTCCTGACTTTC. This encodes CASSQVLRGREGSGANVLTF.

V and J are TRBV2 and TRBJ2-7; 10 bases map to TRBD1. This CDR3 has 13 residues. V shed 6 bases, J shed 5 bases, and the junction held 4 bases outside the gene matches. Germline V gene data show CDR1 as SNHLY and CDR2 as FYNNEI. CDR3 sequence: CASSRDRGDEQYF. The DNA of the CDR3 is TGTGCCAGCAGCAGGGACAGGGGTGACGAGCAGTACTTC.

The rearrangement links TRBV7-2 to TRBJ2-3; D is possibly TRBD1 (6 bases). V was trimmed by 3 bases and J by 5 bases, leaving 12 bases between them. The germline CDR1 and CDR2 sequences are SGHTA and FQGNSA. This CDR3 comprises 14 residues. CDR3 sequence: CASSFLGAKDTQYF. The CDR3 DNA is TGTGCCAGCAGCTTTTTGGGGGCAAAAGATACGCAGTATTTT.

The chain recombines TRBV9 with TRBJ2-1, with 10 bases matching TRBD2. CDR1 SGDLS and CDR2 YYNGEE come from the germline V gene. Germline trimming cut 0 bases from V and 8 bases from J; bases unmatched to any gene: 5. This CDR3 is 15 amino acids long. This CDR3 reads CASSVVLAGVDEQFF. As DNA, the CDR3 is TGTGCCAGCAGCGTAGTGCTAGCGGGGGTGGATGAGCAGTTCTTC.

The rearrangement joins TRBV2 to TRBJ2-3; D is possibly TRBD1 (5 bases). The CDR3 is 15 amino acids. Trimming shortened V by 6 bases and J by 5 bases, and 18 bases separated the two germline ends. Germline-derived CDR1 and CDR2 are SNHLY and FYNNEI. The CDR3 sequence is CASRPGSGRGDTQYF. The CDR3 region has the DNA TGTGCCAGCAGGCCGGGCTCCGGAAGGGGAGATACGCAGTATTTT.

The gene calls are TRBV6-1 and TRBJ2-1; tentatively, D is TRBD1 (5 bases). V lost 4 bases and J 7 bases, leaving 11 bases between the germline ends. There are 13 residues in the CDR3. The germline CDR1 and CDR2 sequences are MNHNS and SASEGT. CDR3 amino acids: CASSGQQRNEQFF. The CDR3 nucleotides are TGTGCCAGCAGTGGACAGCAACGGAATGAGCAGTTCTTC.

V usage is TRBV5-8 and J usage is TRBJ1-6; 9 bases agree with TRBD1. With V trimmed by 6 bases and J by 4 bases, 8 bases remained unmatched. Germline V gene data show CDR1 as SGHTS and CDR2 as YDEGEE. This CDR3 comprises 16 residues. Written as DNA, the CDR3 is TGTGCCAGCACCGAATGGACAGGGGAGTATAATTCACCCCTCCACTTT. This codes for CASTEWTGEYNSPLHF.

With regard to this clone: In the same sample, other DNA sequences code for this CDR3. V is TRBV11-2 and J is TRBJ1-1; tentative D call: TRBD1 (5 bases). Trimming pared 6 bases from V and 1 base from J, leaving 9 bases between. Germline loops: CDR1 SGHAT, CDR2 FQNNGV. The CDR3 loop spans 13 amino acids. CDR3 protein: CASSTQGNTEAFF. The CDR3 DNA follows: TGTGCCAGCAGTACGCAGGGGAACACTGAAGCTTTCTTT.

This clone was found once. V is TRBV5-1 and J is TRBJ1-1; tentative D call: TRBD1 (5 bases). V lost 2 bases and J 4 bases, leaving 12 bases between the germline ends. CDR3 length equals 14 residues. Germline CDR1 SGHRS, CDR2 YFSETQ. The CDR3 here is CASSFSGGSTEAFF. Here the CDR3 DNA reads TGCGCCAGCAGCTTTAGCGGGGGGTCCACTGAAGCTTTCTTT.

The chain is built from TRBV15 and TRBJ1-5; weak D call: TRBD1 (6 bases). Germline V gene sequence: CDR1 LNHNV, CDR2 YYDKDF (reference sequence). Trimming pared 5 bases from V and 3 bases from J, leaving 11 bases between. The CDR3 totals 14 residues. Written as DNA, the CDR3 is TGTGCCACCAGCTTACAGGGTCACAATCAGCCCCAGCATTTT. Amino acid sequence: CATSLQGHNQPQHF.

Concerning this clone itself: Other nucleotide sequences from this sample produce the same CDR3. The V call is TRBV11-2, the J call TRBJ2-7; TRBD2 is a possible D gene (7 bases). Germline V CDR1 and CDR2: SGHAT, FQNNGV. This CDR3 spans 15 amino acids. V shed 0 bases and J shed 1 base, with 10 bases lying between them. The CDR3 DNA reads TGTGCCAGCAGCTTAGAAGGGGGGGTGTCCTACGAGCAGTACTTC. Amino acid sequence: CASSLEGGVSYEQYF. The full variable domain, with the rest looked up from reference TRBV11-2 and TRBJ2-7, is EAGVAQSPRYKIIEKRQSVAFWCNPISGHATLYWYQQILGQGPKLLIQFQNNGVVDDSQLPKDRFSAERLKGVDSTLKIQPAKLEDSAVYLCASSLEGGVSYEQYFGPGTRLTVT.

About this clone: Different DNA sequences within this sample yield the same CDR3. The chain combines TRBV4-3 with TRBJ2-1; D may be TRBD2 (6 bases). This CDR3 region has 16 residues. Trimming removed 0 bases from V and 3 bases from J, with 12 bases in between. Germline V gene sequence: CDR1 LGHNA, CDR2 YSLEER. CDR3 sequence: CASSQDLTGDYNEQFF. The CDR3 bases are TGCGCCAGCAGCCAAGATTTAACGGGAGACTACAATGAGCAGTTCTTC.

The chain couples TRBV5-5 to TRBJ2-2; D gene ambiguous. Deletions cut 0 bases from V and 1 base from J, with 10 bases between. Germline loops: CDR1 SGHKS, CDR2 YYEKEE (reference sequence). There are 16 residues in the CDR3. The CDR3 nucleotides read TGTGCCAGCAGCTTGGGATTGTGGAGGAACACCGGGGAGCTGTTTTTT. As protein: CASSLGLWRNTGELFF.

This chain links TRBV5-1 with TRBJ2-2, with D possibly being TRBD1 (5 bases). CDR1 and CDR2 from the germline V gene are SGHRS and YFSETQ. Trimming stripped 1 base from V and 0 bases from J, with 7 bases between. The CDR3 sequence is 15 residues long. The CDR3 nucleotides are TGCGCCAGCAGCTTGACAGGATCGAACACCGGGGAGCTGTTTTTT. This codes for CASSLTGSNTGELFF.

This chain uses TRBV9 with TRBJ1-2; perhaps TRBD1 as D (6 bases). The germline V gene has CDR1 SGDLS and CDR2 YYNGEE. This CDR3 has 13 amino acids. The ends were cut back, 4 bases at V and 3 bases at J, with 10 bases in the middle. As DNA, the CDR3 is TGTGCCAGCAGCTCTCGACAGGACTATGGCTACACCTTC. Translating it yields CASSSRQDYGYTF.

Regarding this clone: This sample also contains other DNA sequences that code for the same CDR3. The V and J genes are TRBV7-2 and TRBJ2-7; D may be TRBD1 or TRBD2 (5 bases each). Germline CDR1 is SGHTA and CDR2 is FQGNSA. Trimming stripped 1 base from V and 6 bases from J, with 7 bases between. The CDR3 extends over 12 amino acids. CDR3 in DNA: TGTGCCAGCAGCTTAGGGGGGATCGAGCAGTACTTC. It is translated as CASSLGGIEQYF.

CDR3 residues: CASSQNRGEEYGYTF. DNA for the CDR3: TGCGCCAGCAGCCAGAACAGGGGAGAGGAGTATGGCTACACCTTC. This chain joins TRBV4-1 and TRBJ1-2; 7 positions agree with TRBD1. CDR3 length: 15 amino acids. Germline loops: CDR1 MGHRA, CDR2 YSYEKL. Germline trimming cut 3 bases from V and 5 bases from J; bases unmatched to any gene: 9.

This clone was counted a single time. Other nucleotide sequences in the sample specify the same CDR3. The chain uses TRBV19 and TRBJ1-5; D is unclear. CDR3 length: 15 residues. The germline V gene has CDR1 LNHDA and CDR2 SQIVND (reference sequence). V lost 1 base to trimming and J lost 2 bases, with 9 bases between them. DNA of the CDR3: TGTGCCAGTAGTATAGCGGGCTCAGGCAATCAGCCCCAGCATTTT. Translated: CASSIAGSGNQPQHF. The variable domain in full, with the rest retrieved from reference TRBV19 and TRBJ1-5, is DGGITQSPKYLFRKEGQNVTLSCEQNLNHDAMYWYRQDPGQGLRLIYYSQIVNDFQKGDIAEGYSVSREKKESFPLTVTSAQKNPTAFYLCASSIAGSGNQPQHFGDGTRLSIL.

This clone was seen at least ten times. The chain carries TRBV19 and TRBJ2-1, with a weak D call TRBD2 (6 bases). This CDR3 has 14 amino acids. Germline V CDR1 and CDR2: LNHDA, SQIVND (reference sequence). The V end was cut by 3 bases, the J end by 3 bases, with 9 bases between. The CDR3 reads CASSISGLYNEQFF. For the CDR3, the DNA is TGTGCCAGTAGTATTAGCGGTCTCTACAATGAGCAGTTCTTC.

CDR3 in DNA: TGTGCCAGCAGCGCGAGGGGGAGCAGGCGGGCTACCCAACCCTACAATGAGCAGTTCTTC. Translating it yields CASSARGSRRATQPYNEQFF. The chain employs TRBV9 and TRBJ2-1; D might be TRBD1 (6 bases). Trimming shortened V by 3 bases and J by 2 bases, and 27 bases separated the two germline ends. CDR3 size: 20 residues. Per the germline V gene, CDR1 is SGDLS and CDR2 is YYNGEE.